The subject of this entry is one TCR beta chain. The data derive from a study of blood T cell repertoires in COVID-19. The wider study: Collection of acute and convalescent COVID-19 samples took place in the United States, Italy and Spain.

Patients from Seattle were sampled longitudinally, starting during active infection. Clones were read by immunoSEQ multiplex PCR, and TCRdb kept only the in-frame ones, dropping some. The profile shows around 210,000 clones, around nine tenths of them singletons. Germline lookup yields CDR1 MNHEY and CDR2 SVGAGI. V lost 7 bases to trimming and J lost 8 bases, with 15 bases between them. The CDR3 is 13 residues long. This chain joins TRBV6-5 and TRBJ2-1; D possibly corresponds to TRBD1 (6 bases). Sequencing was done on a sample of peripheral blood. The TCR originated in a man in his fifties or sixties with COVID-19, enrolled during active disease. DNA of the CDR3: TGTGCCAGCAACAGGGTGGGCACCGATGAGCAGTTCTTC. This codes for CASNRVGTDEQFF.